The 23 T cell receptor beta chains listed next were all sequenced from one sample in a study of CD8+ T cells in alopecia areata. Specified treatment: oral pan-JAK inhibitor, 5-10 mg twice daily. In each case, RNA was isolated and then reverse transcribed into cDNA as the sequencing template. Sequencing used immunoSEQ multiplex PCR; TCRdb keeps in-frame clones, though not all of them. The sample carries approximately 170,000 clones, 45% to 75% recorded once. Here the sequenced sample was CD4+ T cells sorted from blood, taken at week 4, from a patient treated with tofacitinib. These receptor sequences come from a human donor with alopecia areata.

The chain has TRBV11-2 and TRBJ1-1; the D is unclear. The germline gives CDR1 SGHAT, CDR2 FQNNGV. Trimming took off 5 bases at V and 1 base at J, with 11 bases between the two ends. This CDR3 contains 14 residues. The CDR3 coding sequence is TGTGCCAGCAGCGTACCGACACCGAACACTGAAGCTTTCTTT. Its translation is CASSVPTPNTEAFF. The full variable domain, completed using reference TRBV11-2 and TRBJ1-1, is EAGVAQSPRYKIIEKRQSVAFWCNPISGHATLYWYQQILGQGPKLLIQFQNNGVVDDSQLPKDRFSAERLKGVDSTLKIQPAKLEDSAVYLCASSVPTPNTEAFFGQGTRLTVV.

This chain joins TRBV29-1 and TRBJ2-1; possibly TRBD1 or TRBD2 for D (5 bases each). The V end was cut by 6 bases, the J end by 9 bases, with 21 bases between. CDR3 length equals 14 residues. Germline assignment: CDR1 SQVTM and CDR2 ANQGSEA. CDR3 sequence reads: CSVRGERPGGEQFF. CDR3 bases: TGCAGCGTCCGGGGCGAGCGGCCTGGGGGTGAGCAGTTCTTC.

V usage is TRBV2 and J usage is TRBJ2-7; D is unresolved. Trimming shortened V by 4 bases and J by 7 bases, and 14 bases separated the two germline ends. In germline, CDR1 is SNHLY, CDR2 FYNNEI. The length of the CDR3 is 13 residues. CDR3 in DNA: TGTGCCAGCAGTGGGCTTATCGACTGGGAGCAGTACTTC. It is translated as CASSGLIDWEQYF.

This rearrangement joins TRBV4-1 to TRBJ2-3; TRBD2 matches 13 bases. Germline lookup yields CDR1 MGHRA and CDR2 YSYEKL. Trimming took 0 bases from V and 2 from J; bases not matched to a gene: 8. This CDR3 is 19 amino acids long. CDR3 protein: CASSQEILGTSGITDTQYF. CDR3 sequence (DNA): TGCGCCAGCAGCCAAGAAATATTGGGGACTAGCGGGATCACAGATACGCAGTATTTT.

V gene TRBV15 combines with J gene TRBJ2-5, with D perhaps TRBD1 (6 bases). Deletions cut 8 bases from V and 2 bases from J, with 9 bases between. Germline V gene lookup returns CDR1 LNHNV and CDR2 YYDKDF (reference sequence). The CDR3 is 12 residues long. CDR3 DNA sequence: TGTGCCACCGGGACAATTCAAGAGACCCAGTACTTC. It codes for CATGTIQETQYF.

The genes are TRBV2 and TRBJ1-1; the D gene is possibly TRBD1 (5 bases). Germline values: CDR1 SNHLY, CDR2 FYNNEI. V was clipped by 6 bases and J by 7 bases, with 12 bases between them. The CDR3 consists of 12 residues. This CDR3 is CASREVGREAFF. Written as DNA, the CDR3 is TGTGCCAGCAGGGAGGTGGGGCGTGAAGCTTTCTTT.

Comments on this clone: The sample carries other DNA sequences with the same CDR3. V gene TRBV2 combines with J gene TRBJ2-5, with D tentatively TRBD2 (5 bases). V lost 4 bases and J lost 5, with 20 bases in between. Per the germline V gene, CDR1 is SNHLY and CDR2 is FYNNEI. The CDR3 has 16 amino acids. CDR3 amino acids: CASSAGGGGVQETQYF. The CDR3 bases are TGTGCCAGCAGTGCCGGAGGCGGAGGCGTTCAGGAGACCCAGTACTTC.

The genes are TRBV18 and TRBJ1-5; the D is unclear. Germline V CDR1 and CDR2: KGHSH, LQKENI. Trimming cost V 3 bases and J 5 bases, with 8 bases left between them. The CDR3 length is 13 residues. This CDR3 is CASSPSRDQPQHF. In DNA form, the CDR3 reads TGTGCCAGCTCACCGTCGCGGGATCAGCCCCAGCATTTT.

This clone has just a few counts. V is TRBV6-5 and J is TRBJ2-6; TRBD1 might be the D (6 bases). CDR1 is MNHEY, CDR2 SVGAGI, per germline. Trimming shortened V by 1 base and J by 1 base, and 8 bases separated the two germline ends. The CDR3 is 16 amino acids. The CDR3 reads CASSYYRVSGANVLTF. CDR3 in DNA: TGTGCCAGCAGTTACTACAGGGTTTCTGGGGCCAACGTCCTGACTTTC.

V gene TRBV6-5 combines with J gene TRBJ1-5; tentative D call: TRBD1 (5 bases). This CDR3 has 14 residues. Trimming removed 5 bases from V and 7 bases from J, with 15 bases in between. Germline CDR1 is MNHEY and CDR2 is SVGAGI. The CDR3 bases are TGTGCCAGCAGTGAAGATGGGGGATGGCAGCCCCAGCATTTT. Protein: CASSEDGGWQPQHF.

This chain links TRBV2 with TRBJ2-1, with TRBD2 as a possible D gene (5 bases). Trimming pared 7 bases from V and 1 base from J, leaving 8 bases between. CDR3 length: 13 amino acids. The germline gives CDR1 SNHLY, CDR2 FYNNEI. CDR3 amino acids: CASNSESYNEQFF. CDR3 nucleotides: TGTGCCAGCAATAGCGAATCCTACAATGAGCAGTTCTTC.

V is TRBV29-1 and J is TRBJ1-2; D not certain. This CDR3 is 12 amino acids long. Germline loops: CDR1 SQVTM, CDR2 ANQGSEA. Deletions cut 2 bases from V and 0 bases from J, with 4 bases between. This CDR3 is CSVETANYGYTF. The CDR3 region has the DNA TGCAGCGTTGAAACTGCTAACTATGGCTACACCTTC. Full variable domain (remainder filled in from reference TRBV29-1 and TRBJ1-2): SAVISQKPSRDICQRGTSLTIQCQVDSQVTMMFWYRQQPGQSLTLIATANQGSEATYESGFVIDKFPISRPNLTFSTLTVSNMSPEDSSIYLCSVETANYGYTFGSGTRLTVV.

The chain uses TRBV29-1 and TRBJ2-5; D is perhaps TRBD1 (5 bases). This CDR3 comprises 11 residues. Trimming removed 5 bases at V and 2 bases at J, with 6 bases between. CDR1 is SQVTM, CDR2 ANQGSEA, per germline. In nucleotides, the CDR3 is TGCAGCGTTAGACAGCAAGAGACCCAGTACTTC. Translating it yields CSVRQQETQYF.

The J gene is TRBJ2-3, the V gene TRBV9; 8 bases line up with TRBD2. V dropped 4 bases and J dropped 4; count of bases not matched to a gene: 8. Germline assignment: CDR1 SGDLS and CDR2 YYNGEE. The CDR3 consists of 15 residues. The DNA of the CDR3 is TGTGCCAGCAGCCTCCGGGAGGGCCATGCAGATACGCAGTATTTT. Translation: CASSLREGHADTQYF.

For the CDR3, the DNA is TGTGCCAGCAGAGCTGTCTTGGGGAGCTCCTACGAGCAGTACTTC. It is translated as CASRAVLGSSYEQYF. The chain recombines TRBV6-1 with TRBJ2-7; D might be TRBD2 (5 bases). With 6 bases removed from V and 0 bases from J, the gap between germline ends came to 15 bases. CDR1 MNHNS and CDR2 SASEGT come from the germline V gene. The CDR3 has 15 amino acids.

V gene TRBV30 combines with J gene TRBJ2-5; a weak D match, TRBD1 (8 bases). Deletions cut 2 bases from V and 3 bases from J, with 13 bases between. The germline V gene encodes CDR1 GTSNPN and CDR2 SVGIG (reference sequence). The CDR3 is 14 residues long. The CDR3 spells CAWSTTGGEETQYF. The CDR3 DNA follows: TGTGCCTGGAGTACTACAGGGGGGGAAGAGACCCAGTACTTC. The variable domain in full, completed from reference TRBV30 and TRBJ2-5, reads SQTIHQWPATLVQPVGSPLSLECTVEGTSNPNLYWYRQAAGRGLQLLFYSVGIGQISSEVPQNLSASRPQDRQFILSSKKLLLSDSGFYLCAWSTTGGEETQYFGPGTRLLVL.

This clone was counted only a few times. The chain recombines TRBV2 with TRBJ1-1; D possibly corresponds to TRBD1 (6 bases). This CDR3 has 15 amino acids. Germline assignment: CDR1 SNHLY and CDR2 FYNNEI. Trimming left V 8 bases short and J 2 bases short, with 18 bases between. The CDR3 spells CASYTGTWGNTEAFF. The DNA of the CDR3 is TGTGCCAGCTACACAGGGACTTGGGGTAACACTGAAGCTTTCTTT.

The V and J genes are TRBV7-2 and TRBJ1-2; no clear D. The CDR3 sequence is 15 residues long. Germline lookup yields CDR1 SGHTA and CDR2 FQGNSA. Trimming stripped 6 bases from V and 4 bases from J, with 18 bases between. CDR3: CASSPAVQAIYGYTF. The DNA for the CDR3 is TGTGCCAGCAGTCCCGCCGTGCAGGCCATCTATGGCTACACCTTC.

This chain uses TRBV30 with TRBJ2-5; D gene unclear. Per germline, CDR1 GTSNPN and CDR2 SVGIG (reference sequence). The V end was cut by 0 bases, the J end by 4 bases, with 6 bases between. This CDR3 is built from 12 residues. CDR3 bases: TGTGCCTGGAGTGTAAAGGGAGAGACCCAGTACTTC. Translated, it gives CAWSVKGETQYF.

The chain couples TRBV28 to TRBJ1-1; D unclear. Trimming left V 4 bases short and J 11 bases short, with 8 bases between. Germline V CDR1 and CDR2: MDHEN, SYDVKM. The CDR3 loop spans 10 amino acids. The CDR3 loop reads CASSSGGAFF. The CDR3 DNA reads as TGTGCCAGCAGTTCAGGAGGCGCTTTCTTT.

The rearrangement links TRBV28 to TRBJ2-7; 7 bases map to TRBD1. The ends lost 5 bases at V and 5 bases at J; junction bases unmatched: 9. This CDR3 has 14 amino acids. Germline V lookup: CDR1 MDHEN, CDR2 SYDVKM. The CDR3 protein is CASSPGQRPNEQYF. Written as DNA, the CDR3 is TGTGCCAGCAGTCCGGGACAGCGGCCTAACGAGCAGTACTTC.

The chain has TRBV7-2 and TRBJ2-7; D not resolved. Trimming took 3 bases from V and 3 from J, leaving 9 bases between them. Germline V CDR1 and CDR2: SGHTA, FQGNSA. The CDR3 covers 13 residues. The CDR3 loop is CASSFGPFYEQYF. CDR3 bases: TGTGCCAGCAGCTTTGGGCCCTTCTACGAGCAGTACTTC.

The chain combines TRBV11-2 with TRBJ2-6; unclear D gene. CDR1 and CDR2 (germline): SGHAT, FQNNGV. V lost 4 bases and J 4 bases, leaving 11 bases between the germline ends. The CDR3 covers 15 residues. The CDR3 nucleotides are TGTGCCAGCAGCTCGACTCCTTCCGGGGCCAACGTCCTGACTTTC. It yields the protein CASSSTPSGANVLTF.